This entry features one T cell receptor beta chain sequence. The data originate from a study of technical replicates of blood from a few donors. Profiled with immunoSEQ multiplex PCR; TCRdb holds only in-frame clones, not every one. There are approximately 58,000 clones in the sample; around nine tenths occur only once, and about 5% lies in the top ten. Sample: PBMCs. This receptor was taken from a human donor in good health. Some clones in this sample may be carry-over from other donors' samples.

This CDR3 is CASSRSGTVGYGYTF. The CDR3 region has the DNA TGTGCCAGCAGTAGATCCGGGACAGTCGGCTATGGCTACACCTTC. The J gene is TRBJ1-2, the V gene TRBV7-9; 7 bases match TRBD1. This CDR3 has 15 amino acids. V lost 6 bases to trimming and J lost 4 bases; unmatched junction nucleotides: 11. Germline V gene data show CDR1 as SEHNR and CDR2 as FQNEAQ (reference sequence).